These T cell receptor beta chains were read from a single sample in a study of T-cell reconstitution after alpha-beta-depleted transplantation in children. MiXCR, applied by TCRdb to the PCR reads, yields one record per CDR3 protein. The sample lists hundreds of thousands of distinct CDR3 sequences, about an eighth occurring once. The sequences come from PBMCs, collected before TCRalphabeta/CD19-depleted stem cell transplant. The receptors derive from a girl between 2 and 10 years old with congenital amegakaryocytic thrombocytopenia, due to receive a stem cell transplant. Each CDR3 is given with its conserved first and last residue. The D gene is left open where the match is weak. Where a row states a size, it is once, few, many or the class of an expanded clone; other rows omit it.

>.|.|TRBJ2-2|TRBV25-1
CASSDPDGYTGELFF
TGTGCCAGCAGTGACCCGGACGGGTACACCGGGGAGCTGTTTTTT
>many|TRBD2|TRBJ2-1|TRBV29-1
CSAAGGLAGGPYNEQFF
TGCAGCGCCGCTGGAGGTTTAGCGGGAGGCCCCTACAATGAGCAGTTCTTC
>.|.|TRBJ2-1|TRBV12-3/TRBV12-4
CASNRKSSYNEQFF
TGTGCCAGCAACCGTAAGAGCTCCTACAATGAGCAGTTCTTC
>few|TRBD2|TRBJ2-1|TRBV12-3/TRBV12-4
CASSFRFLAGYRGEQFF
TGTGCCAGCAGTTTCCGTTTTCTAGCGGGTTATCGTGGTGAGCAGTTCTTC
>.|.|TRBJ2-7|TRBV5-1
CASSFGQKDGRYEQYF
TGCGCCAGCAGCTTTGGTCAAAAGGACGGACGATACGAGCAGTACTTC
>.|.|TRBJ1-2|TRBV4-1
CASSMITDNYGYTF
TGCGCCAGCTCCATGATTACAGACAACTATGGCTACACCTTC
>.|.|TRBJ1-3|TRBV12-3/TRBV12-4
CASSSIHGGNTIYF
TGTGCCAGCAGTTCGATACACGGAGGAAACACCATATATTTT
>few|.|TRBJ2-2|TRBV2
CASRDRARTGELFF
TGTGCCAGCAGGGACCGAGCTAGGACCGGGGAGCTGTTTTTT
>many|TRBD1|TRBJ2-5|TRBV29-1
CSVDQGAEETQYF
TGCAGCGTTGACCAGGGGGCCGAAGAGACCCAGTACTTC
>many|.|TRBJ2-7|TRBV5-1
CASSLVDGTYYEQYF
TGCGCCAGCAGCTTGGTCGATGGGACGTACTACGAGCAGTACTTC
>many|.|TRBJ2-1|TRBV20-1
CSARAPFGDEQFF
TGCAGTGCTAGAGCCCCGTTTGGCGATGAGCAGTTCTTC
>many|.|TRBJ2-1|TRBV10-3
CAISENVQGDEQFF
TGTGCCATCAGTGAGAATGTACAGGGCGATGAGCAGTTCTTC
>many|.|TRBJ2-7|TRBV20-1
CSARRGTDNYEQYF
TGCAGTGCCAGGCGGGGGACAGATAACTACGAGCAGTACTTC
>few|.|TRBJ1-1|TRBV5-1
CASSIVSNTEAFF
TGCGCCAGCAGCATTGTAAGTAACACTGAAGCTTTCTTT
>many|.|TRBJ2-3|TRBV5-1
CASSLADVFSTDTQYF
TGCGCCAGCAGCTTAGCCGATGTCTTTAGCACAGATACGCAGTATTTT
>few|.|TRBJ2-7|TRBV5-1
CASSSGFFSYEQYF
TGCGCCAGCAGCTCAGGCTTCTTCTCCTACGAGCAGTACTTC
>.|TRBD2|TRBJ2-1|TRBV29-1
CSVEGAREVYNEQFF
TGCAGCGTTGAAGGGGCGCGGGAGGTTTACAATGAGCAGTTCTTC
>many|.|TRBJ1-1|TRBV5-1
CASSLGRSLFEAFF
TGCGCCAGCAGCTTGGGGAGATCTTTGTTTGAAGCTTTCTTT
>many|.|TRBJ2-4|TRBV5-1
CASSLDSTKNIQYF
TGCGCCAGCAGCTTAGACAGTACCAAAAACATTCAGTACTTC
>many|.|TRBJ2-2|TRBV19
CATPDHQTGELFF
TGTGCCACCCCTGACCATCAAACCGGGGAGCTGTTTTTT
>.|.|TRBJ2-7|TRBV20-1
CSAFASSHSYEQYF
TGCAGTGCCTTTGCTAGTTCACACTCCTACGAGCAGTACTTC
>few|.|TRBJ2-3|TRBV20-1
CSGGETSTDTQYF
TGCAGTGGGGGGGAGACTAGCACAGATACGCAGTATTTT
>few|TRBD2|TRBJ2-3|TRBV10-3
CAISGGYQGPKAGGSADTQYF
TGTGCCATCAGTGGGGGGTACCAGGGACCGAAGGCGGGAGGTAGCGCAGATACGCAGTATTTT
>.|.|TRBJ2-1|TRBV28
CASRTSTNEQFF
TGTGCCAGCAGAACCTCTACCAATGAGCAGTTCTTC
>many|.|TRBJ1-4|TRBV5-1
CASSLGAAAGEKLFF
TGCGCCAGCAGCTTGGGGGCCGCGGCCGGTGAAAAACTGTTTTTT
>many|.|TRBJ1-1|TRBV20-1
CSARMDTEAFF
TGCAGTGCTAGGATGGACACTGAAGCTTTCTTT
>few|.|TRBJ1-2|TRBV12-3/TRBV12-4
CASTSGGYGYTF
TGTGCCAGCACGTCGGGGGGCTATGGCTACACCTTC
>once|TRBD1|TRBJ2-1|TRBV11-2
CASRPKLTGVWHEQFF
TGTGCCAGCAGACCTAAGTTGACAGGGGTGTGGCATGAGCAGTTCTTC
>few|TRBD2|TRBJ2-5|TRBV12-3/TRBV12-4
CASSSGLAGAGETQYF
TGTGCCAGCAGTTCGGGACTAGCGGGAGCAGGAGAGACCCAGTACTTC
>many|.|TRBJ2-7|TRBV12-3/TRBV12-4
CASSLWGSNYEQYF
TGTGCCAGCAGTTTATGGGGGAGTAATTACGAGCAGTACTTC
>many|TRBD2|TRBJ2-1|TRBV3-1
CASSQDPAGAEQFF
TGTGCCAGCAGCCAAGACCCAGCGGGAGCTGAGCAGTTCTTC
>few|TRBD1|TRBJ1-2|TRBV20-1
CSASGGGQGLRGYTF
TGCAGTGCTAGCGGGGGGGGACAGGGTCTACGTGGCTACACCTTC
>many|.|TRBJ2-1|TRBV20-1
CSARASDGNEQFF
TGCAGTGCTAGGGCTAGCGACGGTAATGAGCAGTTCTTC
>many|TRBD2|TRBJ2-1|TRBV20-1
CSAPRSSGTYNEQFF
TGCAGTGCTCCTCGTAGTAGCGGGACTTACAATGAGCAGTTCTTC
>many|TRBD2|TRBJ2-7|TRBV6-5
CASSSLAGRTYEQYF
TGTGCCAGCAGTTCCCTAGCGGGAAGAACCTACGAGCAGTACTTC
>few|.|TRBJ2-1|TRBV15
CATSNLRGTRFF
TGTGCCACCAGCAACCTACGGGGCACGCGGTTCTTC
>.|.|TRBJ2-6|TRBV29-1
CSVDGPPGANVLTF
TGCAGCGTTGATGGCCCGCCTGGGGCCAACGTCCTGACTTTC
>few|.|TRBJ2-1|TRBV28
CASSTSDPSSYNEQFF
.
>few|TRBD2|TRBJ2-5|TRBV20-1
CSADPSGGYQETQYF
TGCAGTGCGGATCCTAGCGGGGGTTACCAAGAGACCCAGTACTTC
>.|.|TRBJ2-7|TRBV7-9
CACARTDYEQYF
TGTGCCTGCGCCAGGACAGATTACGAGCAGTACTTC
>many|TRBD1|TRBJ2-1|TRBV10-3
CAITEGPGQTYNEQFF
TGTGCCATCACCGAGGGTCCGGGACAGACCTACAATGAGCAGTTCTTC
>.|.|TRBJ2-5|TRBV11-2
CASSLESGLETQYF
TGTGCCAGCAGCTTAGAATCCGGGTTAGAGACCCAGTACTTC
>few|TRBD1|TRBJ2-2|TRBV5-6
CASSLDRGRSGELFF
TGTGCCAGCAGCCTTGACAGGGGGAGATCCGGGGAGCTGTTTTTT
>.|.|TRBJ2-5|TRBV5-1
CASSLWGLKTQYF
TGCGCCAGCAGCTTGTGGGGGCTGAAGACCCAGTACTTC
>many|.|TRBJ2-1|TRBV12-3/TRBV12-4
CASSLYEQFF
TGTGCCAGCAGTTTGTATGAGCAGTTCTTC
>few|.|TRBJ2-7|TRBV29-1
CSVEIGPGVEQYF
TGCAGCGTTGAAATAGGTCCGGGGGTCGAGCAGTACTTC
>.|.|TRBJ2-7|TRBV5-6
CASTKKSRDEYEQYF
TGTGCCAGCACCAAGAAGTCCCGGGACGAATACGAGCAGTACTTC
>many|.|TRBJ1-2|TRBV20-1
CSASFKYGYTF
TGCAGTGCTAGTTTCAAGTATGGCTACACCTTC
>many|.|TRBJ2-3|TRBV12-3/TRBV12-4
CASSRSRTSTDTQYF
TGTGCCAGCAGCCGGAGTCGGACTAGCACAGATACGCAGTATTTT
>many|TRBD2|TRBJ2-1|TRBV12-3/TRBV12-4
CASSPDNGLAGGEQFF
TGTGCCAGCAGTCCTGACAACGGACTAGCGGGAGGTGAGCAGTTCTTC
>.|TRBD2|TRBJ2-3|TRBV7-2
CASSIASGSPPGTQYF
TGTGCCAGCAGCATTGCTAGCGGGAGCCCCCCTGGTACGCAGTATTTT
>few|.|TRBJ2-1|TRBV20-1
CSASGRLNSYNEQFF
TGCAGTGCTAGTGGCCGACTGAACTCCTACAATGAGCAGTTCTTC
>.|.|TRBJ2-1|TRBV19
CASSISAGGYNEQFF
TGTGCCAGTAGTATATCAGCGGGTGGGTACAATGAGCAGTTCTTC
>many|.|TRBJ2-7|TRBV10-2
CASSEIGQGTYEQYF
TGCGCCAGCAGTGAGATCGGGCAGGGGACCTACGAGCAGTACTTC
>many|.|TRBJ2-5|TRBV11-2
CASSLVLGTQQETQYF
TGTGCCAGCAGCTTAGTGTTGGGGACACAACAAGAGACCCAGTACTTC
>.|TRBD2|TRBJ2-7|TRBV2
CASEGLAGYREQYF
TGTGCCAGCGAGGGACTAGCGGGATATCGCGAGCAGTACTTC
>.|TRBD2|TRBJ2-7|TRBV5-1
CASSLLWTSGGNYEQYF
TGCGCCAGCAGCTTGCTTTGGACTAGCGGGGGGAACTACGAGCAGTACTTC
>many|TRBD2|TRBJ2-5|TRBV28
CASGLAGSFQETQYF
TGTGCCAGCGGACTAGCGGGATCCTTTCAAGAGACCCAGTACTTC
>many|.|TRBJ2-7|TRBV12-3/TRBV12-4
CASSPLRNSYEQYF
TGTGCCAGCAGTCCCCTTCGCAACTCCTACGAGCAGTACTTC
>many|TRBD2|TRBJ2-3|TRBV20-1
CSATTSSDTQYF
TGCAGTGCTACGACTAGCTCAGATACGCAGTATTTT